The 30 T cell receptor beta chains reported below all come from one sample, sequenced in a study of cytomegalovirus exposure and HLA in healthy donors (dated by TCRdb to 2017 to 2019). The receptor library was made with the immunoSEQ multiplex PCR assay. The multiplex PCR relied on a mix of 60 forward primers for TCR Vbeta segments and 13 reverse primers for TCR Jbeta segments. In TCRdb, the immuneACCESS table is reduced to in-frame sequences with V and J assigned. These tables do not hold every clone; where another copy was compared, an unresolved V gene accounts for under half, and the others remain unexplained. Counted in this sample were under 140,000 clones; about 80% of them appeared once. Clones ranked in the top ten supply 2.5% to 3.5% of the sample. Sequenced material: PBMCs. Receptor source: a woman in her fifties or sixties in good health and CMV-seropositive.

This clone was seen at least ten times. CDR3 loop: CASSVQSYEQYF. The CDR3 region has the DNA TGTGCCAGCAGCGTGCAGTCCTACGAGCAGTACTTC. The rearrangement joins TRBV2 to TRBJ2-7; D is unresolved. Trimming removed 6 bases at V and 1 base at J, with 7 bases between. The CDR3 has 12 residues. Per germline, CDR1 SNHLY and CDR2 FYNNEI.

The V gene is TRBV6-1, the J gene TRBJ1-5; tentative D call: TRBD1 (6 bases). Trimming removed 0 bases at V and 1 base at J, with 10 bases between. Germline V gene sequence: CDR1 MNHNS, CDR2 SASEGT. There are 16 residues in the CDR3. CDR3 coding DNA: TGTGCCAGCAGTGAAGCAGCGCAGGGGAGCAATCAGCCCCAGCATTTT. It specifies CASSEAAQGSNQPQHF.

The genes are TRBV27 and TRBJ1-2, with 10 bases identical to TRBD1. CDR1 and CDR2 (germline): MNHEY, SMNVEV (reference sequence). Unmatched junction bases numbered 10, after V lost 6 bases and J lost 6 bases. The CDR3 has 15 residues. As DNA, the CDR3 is TGTGCCAGCAGGGGGATCGGGACAGGGGAGAATGGCTACACCTTC. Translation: CASRGIGTGENGYTF.

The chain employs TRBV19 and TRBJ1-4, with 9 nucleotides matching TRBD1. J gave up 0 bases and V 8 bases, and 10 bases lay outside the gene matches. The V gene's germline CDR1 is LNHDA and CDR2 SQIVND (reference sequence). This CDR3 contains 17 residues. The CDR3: CASQRRTGAATNEKLFF. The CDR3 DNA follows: TGTGCCAGTCAACGACGGACAGGGGCGGCAACTAATGAAAAACTGTTTTTT. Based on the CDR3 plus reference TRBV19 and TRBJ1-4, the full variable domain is DGGITQSPKYLFRKEGQNVTLSCEQNLNHDAMYWYRQDPGQGLRLIYYSQIVNDFQKGDIAEGYSVSREKKESFPLTVTSAQKNPTAFYLCASQRRTGAATNEKLFFGSGTQLSVL.

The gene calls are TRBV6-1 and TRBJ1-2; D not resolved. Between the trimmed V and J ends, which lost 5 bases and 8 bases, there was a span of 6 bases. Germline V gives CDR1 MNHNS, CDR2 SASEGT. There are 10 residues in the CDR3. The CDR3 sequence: CASSLPGYTF. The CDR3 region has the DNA TGTGCCAGCAGTCTCCCCGGCTACACCTTC.

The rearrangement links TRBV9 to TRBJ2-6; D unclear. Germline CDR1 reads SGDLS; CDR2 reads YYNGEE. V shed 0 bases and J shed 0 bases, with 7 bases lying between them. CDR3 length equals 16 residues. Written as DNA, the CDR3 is TGTGCCAGCAGCGTAGCAACGAGCTCTGGGGCCAACGTCCTGACTTTC. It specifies CASSVATSSGANVLTF. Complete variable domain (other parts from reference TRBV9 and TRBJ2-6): DSGVTQTPKHLITATGQRVTLRCSPRSGDLSVYWYQQSLDQGLQFLIQYYNGEERAKGNILERFSAQQFPDLHSELNLSSLELGDSALYFCASSVATSSGANVLTFGAGSRLTVL.

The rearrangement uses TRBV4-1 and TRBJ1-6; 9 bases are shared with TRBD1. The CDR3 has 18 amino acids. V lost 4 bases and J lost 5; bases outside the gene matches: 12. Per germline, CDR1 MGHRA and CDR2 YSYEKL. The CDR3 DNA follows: TGCGCCAGCAGCCGTATACCGGGACAGGGTCTAAATAATTCACCCCTCCACTTT. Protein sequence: CASSRIPGQGLNNSPLHF.

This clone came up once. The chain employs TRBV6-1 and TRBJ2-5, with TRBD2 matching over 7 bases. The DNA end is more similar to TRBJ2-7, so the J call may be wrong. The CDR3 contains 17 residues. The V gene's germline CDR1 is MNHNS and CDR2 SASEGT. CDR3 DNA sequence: TGTGCCAGCAGTGAAGCCTTCACTGGGGGGGGAACCTACGAGCAGTACTTC. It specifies CASSEAFTGGGTYEQYF.

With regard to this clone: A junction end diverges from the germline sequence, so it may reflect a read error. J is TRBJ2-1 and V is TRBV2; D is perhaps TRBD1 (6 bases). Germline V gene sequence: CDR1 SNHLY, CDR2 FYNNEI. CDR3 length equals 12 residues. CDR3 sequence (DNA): TGTGCCAGCAGGGAAGGGGTGGGGGCGGAGTTCTTC. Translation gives CASREGVGAEFF.

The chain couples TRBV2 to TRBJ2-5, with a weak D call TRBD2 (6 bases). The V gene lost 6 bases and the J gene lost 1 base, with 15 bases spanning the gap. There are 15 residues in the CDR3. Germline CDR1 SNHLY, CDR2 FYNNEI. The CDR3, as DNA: TGTGCCAGCAGCCTCGGAGGGCAGGGCCAAGAGACCCAGTACTTC. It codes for CASSLGGQGQETQYF.

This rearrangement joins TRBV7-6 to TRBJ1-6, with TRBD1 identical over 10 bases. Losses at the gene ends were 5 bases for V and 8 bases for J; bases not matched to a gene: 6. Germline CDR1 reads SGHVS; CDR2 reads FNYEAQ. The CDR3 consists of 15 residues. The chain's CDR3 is CASSSRGQGDSPLHF. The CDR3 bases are TGTGCCAGCAGCAGCAGAGGACAGGGGGATTCACCCCTCCACTTT.

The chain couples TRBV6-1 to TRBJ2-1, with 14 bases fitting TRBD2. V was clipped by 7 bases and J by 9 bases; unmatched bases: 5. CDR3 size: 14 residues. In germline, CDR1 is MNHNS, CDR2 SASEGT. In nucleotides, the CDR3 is TGTGCCAGCATGGGACTAGCGGGAGTTTCTGAGCAGTTCTTC. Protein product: CASMGLAGVSEQFF.

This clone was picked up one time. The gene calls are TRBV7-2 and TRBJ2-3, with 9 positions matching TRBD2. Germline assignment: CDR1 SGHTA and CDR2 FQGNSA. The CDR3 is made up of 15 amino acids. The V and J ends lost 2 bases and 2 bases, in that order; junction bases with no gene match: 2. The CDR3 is CASSLLAGLTDTQYF. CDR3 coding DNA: TGTGCCAGCAGCTTACTAGCGGGACTCACAGATACGCAGTATTTT. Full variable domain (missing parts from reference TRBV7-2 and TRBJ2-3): GAGVSQSPSNKVTEKGKDVELRCDPISGHTALYWYRQSLGQGLEFLIYFQGNSAPDKSGLPSDRFSAERTGGSVSTLTIQRTQQEDSAVYLCASSLLAGLTDTQYFGPGTRLTVL.

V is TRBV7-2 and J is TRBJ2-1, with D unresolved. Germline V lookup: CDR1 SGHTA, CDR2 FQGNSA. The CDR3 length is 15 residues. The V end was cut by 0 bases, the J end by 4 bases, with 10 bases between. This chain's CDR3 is CASSLAANLYNEQFF. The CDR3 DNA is TGTGCCAGCAGCTTAGCGGCCAATTTGTACAATGAGCAGTTCTTC.

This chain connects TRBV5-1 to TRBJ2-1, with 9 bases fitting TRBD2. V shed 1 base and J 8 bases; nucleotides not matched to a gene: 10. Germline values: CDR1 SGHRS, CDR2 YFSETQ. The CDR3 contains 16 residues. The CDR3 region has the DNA TGCGCCAGCAGCTTGTCGGGGACTAGCTTACTCGATGAGCAGTTCTTC. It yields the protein CASSLSGTSLLDEQFF.

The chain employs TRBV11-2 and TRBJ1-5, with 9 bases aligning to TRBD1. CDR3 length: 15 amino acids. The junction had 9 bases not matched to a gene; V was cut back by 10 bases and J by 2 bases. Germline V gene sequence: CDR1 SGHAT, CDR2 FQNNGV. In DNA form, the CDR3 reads TGTGCCACTCCCGGGACAGGGATTTGCAATCAGCCCCAGCATTTT. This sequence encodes CATPGTGICNQPQHF.

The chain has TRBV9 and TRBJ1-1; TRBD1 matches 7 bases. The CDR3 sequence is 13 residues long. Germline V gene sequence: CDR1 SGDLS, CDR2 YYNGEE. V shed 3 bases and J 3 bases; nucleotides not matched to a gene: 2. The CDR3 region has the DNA TGTGCCAGCAGCGCCAGGGGGGACACTGAAGCTTTCTTT. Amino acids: CASSARGDTEAFF.

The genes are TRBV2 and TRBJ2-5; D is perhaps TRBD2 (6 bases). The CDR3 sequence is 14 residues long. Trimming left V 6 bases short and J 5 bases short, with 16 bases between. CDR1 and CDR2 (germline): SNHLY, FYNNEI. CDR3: CASSPDSGAETQYF. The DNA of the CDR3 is TGTGCCAGCAGCCCTGATAGCGGTGCGGAGACCCAGTACTTC.

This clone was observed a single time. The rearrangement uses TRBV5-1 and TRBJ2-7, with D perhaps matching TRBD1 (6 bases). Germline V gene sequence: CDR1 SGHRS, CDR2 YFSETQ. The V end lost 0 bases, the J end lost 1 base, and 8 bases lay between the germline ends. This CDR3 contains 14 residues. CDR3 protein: CASSLGQASYEQYF. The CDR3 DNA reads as TGCGCCAGCAGCTTGGGACAGGCATCCTACGAGCAGTACTTC.

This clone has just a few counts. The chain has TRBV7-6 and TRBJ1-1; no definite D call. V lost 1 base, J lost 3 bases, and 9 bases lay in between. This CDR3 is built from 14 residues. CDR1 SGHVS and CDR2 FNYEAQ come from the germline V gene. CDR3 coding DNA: TGTGCCAGCAGCTTAGACGTGAGGGACACTGAAGCTTTCTTT. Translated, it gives CASSLDVRDTEAFF.

The CDR3 coding sequence is TGTGCCAGTAGTATAGTCCGACAGGGGACCGGCTACACCTTC. Protein sequence: CASSIVRQGTGYTF. V and J are TRBV19 and TRBJ1-2; 8 bases agree with TRBD1. V shed 1 base and J 8 bases; nucleotides not matched to a gene: 6. The CDR3 sequence is 14 residues long. Germline V gene lookup returns CDR1 LNHDA and CDR2 SQIVND (reference sequence).

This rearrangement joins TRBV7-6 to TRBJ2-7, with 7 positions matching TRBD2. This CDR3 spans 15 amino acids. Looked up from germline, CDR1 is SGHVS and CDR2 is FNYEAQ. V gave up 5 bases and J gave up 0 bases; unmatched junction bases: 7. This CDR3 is CASSPRDYSSYEQYF. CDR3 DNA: TGTGCCAGCAGCCCCAGGGACTATAGCTCCTACGAGCAGTACTTC.

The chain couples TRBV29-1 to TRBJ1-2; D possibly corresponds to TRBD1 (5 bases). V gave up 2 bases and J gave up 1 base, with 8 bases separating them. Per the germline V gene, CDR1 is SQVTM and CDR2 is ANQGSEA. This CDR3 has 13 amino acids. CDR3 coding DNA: TGCAGCGTTGAATTGGGGCTTAACTATGGCTACACCTTC. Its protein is CSVELGLNYGYTF.

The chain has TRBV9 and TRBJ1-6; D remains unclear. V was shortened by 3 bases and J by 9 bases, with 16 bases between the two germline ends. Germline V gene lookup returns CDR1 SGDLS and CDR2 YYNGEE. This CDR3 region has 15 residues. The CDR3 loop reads CASSGTPGKGSPLHF. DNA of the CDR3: TGTGCCAGCAGCGGAACCCCCGGGAAAGGTTCACCCCTCCACTTT.

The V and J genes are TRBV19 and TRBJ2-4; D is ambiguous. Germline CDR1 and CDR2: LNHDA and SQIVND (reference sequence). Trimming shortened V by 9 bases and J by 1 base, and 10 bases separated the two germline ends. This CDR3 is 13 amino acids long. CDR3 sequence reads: CASSWLAKNIQYF. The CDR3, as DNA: TGTGCCAGCAGTTGGCTGGCCAAAAACATTCAGTACTTC.

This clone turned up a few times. The CDR3 here is CASSQVGAGVTDTQYF. CDR3 in DNA: TGTGCCAGCAGCCAAGTCGGAGCGGGAGTCACAGATACGCAGTATTTT. This sequence joins TRBV4-2 and TRBJ2-3, with 8 bases fitting TRBD2. The germline gives CDR1 LGHNA, CDR2 YNFKEQ. V trimming: 1 base; J trimming: 2 bases; junction bases outside the gene matches: 5. The CDR3 length is 16 residues.

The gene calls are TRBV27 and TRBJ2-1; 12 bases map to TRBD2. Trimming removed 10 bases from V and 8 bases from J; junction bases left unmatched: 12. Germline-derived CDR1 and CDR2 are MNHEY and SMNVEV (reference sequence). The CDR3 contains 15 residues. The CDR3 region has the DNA TGTGCCATCCGACCTCGGACTAGCGGGAACGATGAGCAGTTCTTC. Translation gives CAIRPRTSGNDEQFF.

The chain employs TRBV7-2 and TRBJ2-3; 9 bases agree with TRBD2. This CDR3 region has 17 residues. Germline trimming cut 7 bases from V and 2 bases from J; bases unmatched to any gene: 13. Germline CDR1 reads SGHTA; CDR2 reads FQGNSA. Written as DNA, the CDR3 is TGTGCCAGCAAACCCCATTTGGGACTAGCCAACACAGATACGCAGTATTTT. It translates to CASKPHLGLANTDTQYF.

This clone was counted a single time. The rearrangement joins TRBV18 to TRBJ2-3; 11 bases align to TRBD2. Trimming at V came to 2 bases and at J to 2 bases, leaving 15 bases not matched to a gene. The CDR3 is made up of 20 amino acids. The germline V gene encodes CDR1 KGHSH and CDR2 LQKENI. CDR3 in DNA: TGTGCCAGCTCACCAGATCGATCGCGACTAGCGGGGAAAAACACAGATACGCAGTATTTT. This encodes CASSPDRSRLAGKNTDTQYF.

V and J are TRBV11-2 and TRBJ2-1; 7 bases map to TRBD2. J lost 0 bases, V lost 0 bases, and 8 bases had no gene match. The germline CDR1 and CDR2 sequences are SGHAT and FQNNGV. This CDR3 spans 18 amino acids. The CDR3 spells CASSLDLPSGSSYNEQFF. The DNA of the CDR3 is TGTGCCAGCAGCTTAGATCTACCTAGCGGCAGCTCCTACAATGAGCAGTTCTTC. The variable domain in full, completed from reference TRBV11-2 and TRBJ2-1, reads EAGVAQSPRYKIIEKRQSVAFWCNPISGHATLYWYQQILGQGPKLLIQFQNNGVVDDSQLPKDRFSAERLKGVDSTLKIQPAKLEDSAVYLCASSLDLPSGSSYNEQFFGPGTRLTVL.